These T cell receptor beta chains were read from a single sample in a study of spatial heterogeneity in lung cancer. TCRdb reprocessed the 5' RACE reads via MiXCR and lists one record per CDR3 protein. This table has approximately 40,000 distinct CDR3 sequences, 12% to 15% appearing once. The sequencing here drew on PBMCs, taken at surgery. Source of these receptors: a male donor with early-stage non-small cell lung cancer. CDR3s include the opening cysteine and the closing phenylalanine or tryptophan. A D gene is named only where the DNA matches it firmly. Part of the rows lack a size; the others show once, few, many or a class for expanded clones.

D gene	clone size	V gene	J gene	CDR3 protein	CDR3 DNA
.	.	TRBV15	TRBJ2-7	CATSRNPGYEQYF	TGTGCCACCAGCAGAAATCCAGGCTACGAGCAGTACTTC
.	few	TRBV28	TRBJ2-7	CASISSYEQYF	TGTGCCAGCATCAGCTCCTACGAGCAGTACTTC
.	many	TRBV12-3/TRBV12-4	TRBJ1-2	CASSFGDYGYTF	TGTGCCAGCAGTTTCGGGGACTATGGCTACACCTTC
.	many	TRBV7-9	TRBJ2-1	CASSNDNEQFF	TGTGCCAGCAGCAATGACAATGAGCAGTTCTTC
.	few	TRBV12-3/TRBV12-4	TRBJ1-3	CASSRDLPGSGNTIYF	TGTGCCAGCAGCCGAGATCTTCCTGGATCTGGAAACACCATATATTTT
.	many	TRBV12-3/TRBV12-4	TRBJ1-1	CASSFGRMNTEAFF	TGTGCCAGCAGTTTCGGACGGATGAACACTGAAGCTTTCTTT
TRBD1	few	TRBV6-5	TRBJ1-4	CASSYSQGGYEKLFF	TGTGCCAGCAGTTACTCACAGGGGGGGTATGAAAAACTGTTTTTT
.	few	TRBV12-3/TRBV12-4	TRBJ1-3	CASSLGQGNTIYF	TGTGCCAGCAGTTTAGGACAAGGAAACACCATATATTTT
.	.	TRBV10-3	TRBJ2-5	CAISGREIGETQYF	TGTGCCATCAGTGGCAGGGAGATAGGAGAGACCCAGTACTTC
.	.	TRBV27	TRBJ2-2	CASSFTTPTGELFF	TGTGCCAGCAGTTTTACAACCCCCACCGGGGAGCTGTTTTTT
.	few	TRBV12-3/TRBV12-4	TRBJ2-5	CASRDTETQYF	TGTGCCAGCAGGGACACGGAGACCCAGTACTTC
TRBD1	few	TRBV7-2	TRBJ2-6	CASSLQTGAGANVLTF	TGTGCCAGCAGCCTTCAAACAGGGGCAGGGGCCAACGTCCTGACTTTC
.	few	TRBV27	TRBJ2-7	CASSLTPFYEQYF	TGTGCCAGCAGTTTAACCCCGTTCTACGAGCAGTACTTC
.	.	TRBV5-1	TRBJ2-3	CASRKFRTDTQYF	TGCGCCAGCCGAAAGTTTCGCACAGATACGCAGTATTTT